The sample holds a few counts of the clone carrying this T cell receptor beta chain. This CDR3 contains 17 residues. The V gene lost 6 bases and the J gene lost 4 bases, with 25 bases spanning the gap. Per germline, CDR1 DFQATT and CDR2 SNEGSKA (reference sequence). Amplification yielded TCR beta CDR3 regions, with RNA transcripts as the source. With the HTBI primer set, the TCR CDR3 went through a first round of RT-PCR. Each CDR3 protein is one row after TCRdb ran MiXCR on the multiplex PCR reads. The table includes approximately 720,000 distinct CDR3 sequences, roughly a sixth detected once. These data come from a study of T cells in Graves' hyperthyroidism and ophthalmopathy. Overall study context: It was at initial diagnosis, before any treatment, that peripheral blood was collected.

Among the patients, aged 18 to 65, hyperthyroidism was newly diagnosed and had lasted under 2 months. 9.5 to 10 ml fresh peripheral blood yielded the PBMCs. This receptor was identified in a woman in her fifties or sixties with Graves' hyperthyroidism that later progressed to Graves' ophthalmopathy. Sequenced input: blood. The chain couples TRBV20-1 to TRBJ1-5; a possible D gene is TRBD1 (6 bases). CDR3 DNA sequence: TGCAGTGCCGACAGAATTTGGGCAGGGGATGAAAATCAGCCCCAGCATTTT. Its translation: CSADRIWAGDENQPQHF.